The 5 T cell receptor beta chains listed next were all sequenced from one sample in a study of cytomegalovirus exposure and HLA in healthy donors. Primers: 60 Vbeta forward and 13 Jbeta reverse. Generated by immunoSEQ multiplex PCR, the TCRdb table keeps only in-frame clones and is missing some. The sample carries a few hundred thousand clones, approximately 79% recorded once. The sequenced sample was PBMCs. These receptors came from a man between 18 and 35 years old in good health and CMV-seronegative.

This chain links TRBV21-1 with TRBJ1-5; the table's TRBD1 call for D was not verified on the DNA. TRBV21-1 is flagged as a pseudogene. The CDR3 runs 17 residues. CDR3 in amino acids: CASSKVGGAGGDQPQHF. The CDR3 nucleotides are TGTGCCAGCAGCAAAGTGGGGGGTGCAGGGGGCGATCAGCCCCAGCATTTT.

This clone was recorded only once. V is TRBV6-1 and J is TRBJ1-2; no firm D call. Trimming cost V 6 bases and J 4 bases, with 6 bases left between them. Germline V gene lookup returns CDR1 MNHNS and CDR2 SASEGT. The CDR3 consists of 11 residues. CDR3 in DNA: TGTGCCAGCAGCCCGGGCTATGGCTACACCTTC. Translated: CASSPGYGYTF.

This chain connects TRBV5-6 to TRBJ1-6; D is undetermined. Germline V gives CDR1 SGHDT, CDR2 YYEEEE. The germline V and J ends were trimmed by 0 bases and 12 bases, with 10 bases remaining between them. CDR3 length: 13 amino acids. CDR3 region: CASSLVQAEPLHF. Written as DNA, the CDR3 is TGTGCCAGCAGCTTGGTCCAGGCTGAACCCCTCCACTTT.

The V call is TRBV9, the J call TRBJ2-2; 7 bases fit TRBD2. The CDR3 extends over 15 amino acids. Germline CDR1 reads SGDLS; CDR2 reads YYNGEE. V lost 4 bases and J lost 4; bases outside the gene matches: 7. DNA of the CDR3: TGTGCCAGCAGCTCAGAAGCGGGAATCACCGGGGAGCTGTTTTTT. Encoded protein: CASSSEAGITGELFF. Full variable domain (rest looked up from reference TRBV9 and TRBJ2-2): DSGVTQTPKHLITATGQRVTLRCSPRSGDLSVYWYQQSLDQGLQFLIQYYNGEERAKGNILERFSAQQFPDLHSELNLSSLELGDSALYFCASSSEAGITGELFFGEGSRLTVL.

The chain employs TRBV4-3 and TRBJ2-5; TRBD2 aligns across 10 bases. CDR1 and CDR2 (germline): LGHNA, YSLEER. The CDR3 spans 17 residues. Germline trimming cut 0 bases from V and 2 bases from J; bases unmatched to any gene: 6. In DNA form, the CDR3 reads TGCGCCAGCAGCCAAGATCTCGGGACTAGCGCACAAGAGACCCAGTACTTC. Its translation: CASSQDLGTSAQETQYF.